These 7 T cell receptor beta chains originate from one sample sequenced in a study of blood T cell repertoires in COVID-19. Clones were read by immunoSEQ multiplex PCR, and TCRdb kept only the in-frame ones, dropping some. Altogether some 150,000 clones are present, about 90% being singletons, with the ten largest covering roughly 37%. The sample consisted of peripheral blood. These receptors all come from a man aged 45-60 years who had recovered from COVID-19.

The V and J genes are TRBV4-2 and TRBJ2-7; 9 nucleotides match TRBD2. CDR1 is LGHNA, CDR2 YNFKEQ, per germline. After removal of 5 bases from V and 3 bases from J, the junction contained 8 bases not matched to a gene. The CDR3 is 15 amino acids. CDR3 DNA sequence: TGTGCCAGCAGCTCAGGGGCTAGCGGGGACTACGAGCAGTACTTC. It yields the protein CASSSGASGDYEQYF.

This CDR3 is CASSPQGSGSDEQYF. The CDR3 DNA reads TGTGCCAGCTCACCTCAGGGTTCAGGGTCGGACGAGCAGTACTTC. The gene calls are TRBV18 and TRBJ2-7, with D perhaps TRBD1 (5 bases). The CDR3 totals 15 residues. CDR1 and CDR2 from the germline V gene are KGHSH and LQKENI. The V end lost 3 bases, the J end lost 5 bases, and 17 bases lay between the germline ends.

This rearrangement joins TRBV23-1 to TRBJ1-1, with D unclear. TRBV23-1 is placed among ORFs of uncertain function. The V end was cut by 6 bases, the J end by 1 base, with 21 bases between. The CDR3 runs 17 residues. The CDR3 region is CASSPIATGEENTEAFF. The CDR3 coding sequence is TGCGCCAGCAGCCCAATAGCGACGGGAGAAGAGAACACTGAAGCTTTCTTT.

This sequence joins TRBV30 and TRBJ1-6, with 7 bases lining up with TRBD1. The CDR3 totals 16 residues. Per germline, CDR1 GTSNPN and CDR2 SVGIG (reference sequence). V trimming: 3 bases; J trimming: 3 bases; junction bases outside the gene matches: 8. In DNA form, the CDR3 reads TGTGCCTGGAGCCTTCAACAGGGGCACTATAATTCACCCCTCCACTTT. It specifies CAWSLQQGHYNSPLHF.

The rearrangement joins TRBV5-1 to TRBJ2-5; 8 nucleotides agree with TRBD2. Germline V gene data show CDR1 as SGHRS and CDR2 as YFSETQ. After removal of 4 bases from V and 5 bases from J, the junction contained 10 bases not matched to a gene. The CDR3 is made up of 15 amino acids. CDR3 bases: TGCGCCAGCAGCCCGGTAGCGGGGTTAAGGGAGACCCAGTACTTC. Translating it yields CASSPVAGLRETQYF. The whole variable domain, filled in from reference TRBV5-1 and TRBJ2-5, reads KAGVTQTPRYLIKTRGQQVTLSCSPISGHRSVSWYQQTPGQGLQFLFEYFSETQRNKGNFPGRFSGRQFSNSRSEMNVSTLELGDSALYLCASSPVAGLRETQYFGPGTRLLVL.

The chain joins TRBV21-1 to TRBJ1-5. TRBV21-1 is labeled a pseudogene. This CDR3 has 20 amino acids. CDR3 protein: CASSKVLIRQGGHSNQPQHF. CDR3 coding DNA: TGTGCCAGCAGCAAAGTTTTGATTCGGCAGGGAGGGCATAGCAATCAGCCCCAGCATTTT.

The chain recombines TRBV27 with TRBJ2-2; 8 positions match TRBD2. The ends lost 3 bases at V and 2 bases at J; junction bases unmatched: 2. Germline V gives CDR1 MNHEY, CDR2 SMNVEV (reference sequence). This CDR3 comprises 15 residues. DNA of the CDR3: TGTGCCAGCAGTTTGCGGGGGGACAACACCGGGGAGCTGTTTTTT. Translating it yields CASSLRGDNTGELFF.